The TCR beta chain under discussion was sequenced for a study of beta chain features in type 1 diabetes. This clone was counted only a few times. Since all of the isolated RNA was reverse transcribed, expressed TCRB transcripts were what got sequenced. Assay: immunoSEQ multiplex PCR; the TCRdb copy retains only in-frame clones and omits some. The sample holds a few hundred thousand clones, approximately 12% seen once. This CDR3 is built from 15 residues. Deletions cut 1 base from V and 4 bases from J, with 14 bases between. Germline V gene data show CDR1 as MDHEN and CDR2 as SYDVKM. The sequence was collected from a man aged 18 to 29 in good health. Sequencing was carried out using naive CD4+ T cells from blood. The chain uses TRBV28 and TRBJ2-7; no clear D. This CDR3 reads CASSLSLSGWYEQYF. CDR3 nucleotides: TGTGCCAGCAGTTTATCCCTCAGTGGCTGGTACGAGCAGTACTTC.